A single TCR beta chain is shown here with its context. Its antigen is not identified. The data were taken from a study of T cell responses to AZD1222 COVID-19 vaccine. Profiling relied on immunoSEQ multiplex PCR, and the TCRdb table lists in-frame clones only, not all of them. The table records fewer than 85,000 clones, around 90% of them present only once. Study-wide findings and caveats: Mostly white British, mostly female donors; authors suggested clonal diversity may be underestimated. Baseline seropositivity characterized only a handful of AZD1222 recipients.

The V gene's germline CDR1 is SNHLY and CDR2 FYNNEI. The CDR3 extends over 14 amino acids. V shed 5 bases and J 6 bases; nucleotides not matched to a gene: 6. Both about-4-week and about-12-week second-dose recipients were combined. The sequence was collected from an adult who received the AZD1222 COVID-19 vaccine. The sample was peripheral blood, taken 28 days after the second AZD1222 dose. The chain is built from TRBV2 and TRBJ1-5; TRBD1 agrees at 8 bases. This chain's CDR3 is CASSSTGGIQPQHF. The CDR3 nucleotides are TGTGCCAGCAGTAGCACAGGGGGGATTCAGCCCCAGCATTTT.